Listed here are 6 T cell receptor beta chains from one sample, sequenced in a study of long-term antiretroviral therapy in people with HIV. Researchers ran immunoSEQ v3.0 at survey level. Sequencing was performed with immunoSEQ multiplex PCR; in TCRdb, only in-frame clones are kept and a portion is missing. Of approximately 30,000 clones listed, approximately 86% are singletons. Sequencing used unsorted PBMCs, obtained 3 years after starting antiretroviral therapy. These receptors were obtained from a man aged 40-55 years with HIV.

This rearrangement joins TRBV7-7 to TRBJ2-2; tentative D call: TRBD1 (9 bases). CDR1 is SSHAT, CDR2 FNYEAQ, per germline (reference sequence). The CDR3 covers 14 residues. This CDR3 reads CASGDRANTGELFF. The CDR3, as DNA: TGTGCTAGCGGGGACAGGGCGAACACCGGGGAGCTGTTTTTT.

The chain uses TRBV7-9 and TRBJ2-3; no clear D. Trimming stripped 3 bases from V and 1 base from J, with 11 bases between. The CDR3 is 15 residues long. Germline lookup yields CDR1 SEHNR and CDR2 FQNEAQ (reference sequence). The CDR3 coding sequence is TGTGCCAGCAGCTTCCAGGTATCGGGCACAGATACGCAGTATTTT. Its protein product is CASSFQVSGTDTQYF.

The chain joins TRBV5-6 to TRBJ1-6, with 8 positions matching TRBD1. The trim removed 6 bases at V and 12 bases at J, leaving 11 bases unmatched. The CDR3 totals 14 residues. CDR1 and CDR2 from the germline V gene are SGHDT and YYEEEE. Here the CDR3 reads CASTSGTGGVPLHF. DNA for the CDR3: TGTGCCAGCACTTCTGGAACAGGGGGGGTACCCCTCCACTTT. The complete variable domain, with remaining parts taken from reference TRBV5-6 and TRBJ1-6, reads DAGVTQSPTHLIKTRGQQVTLRCSPKSGHDTVSWYQQALGQGPQFIFQYYEEEERQRGNFPDRFSGHQFPNYSSELNVNALLLGDSALYLCASTSGTGGVPLHFGNGTRLTVT.

This rearrangement joins TRBV7-2 to TRBJ1-3; the D gene is possibly TRBD1 (5 bases). Germline V CDR1 and CDR2: SGHTA, FQGNSA. Trimming pared 1 base from V and 2 bases from J, leaving 12 bases between. The CDR3 has 16 amino acids. The CDR3 sequence: CASSLVVRGAGNTIYF. The CDR3 coding sequence is TGTGCCAGCAGCTTAGTAGTAAGAGGGGCTGGAAACACCATATATTTT.

This clone showed up just a few times. V usage is TRBV5-1 and J usage is TRBJ2-6; 7 nucleotides agree with TRBD1. Germline V gene data show CDR1 as SGHRS and CDR2 as YFSETQ. J lost 1 base, V lost 0 bases, and 7 bases had no gene match. The CDR3 extends over 18 amino acids. The DNA for the CDR3 is TGCGCCAGCAGCTTGGGTGGGACAGCGTCTTCTGGGGCCAACGTCCTGACTTTC. Its translation: CASSLGGTASSGANVLTF.

This rearrangement joins TRBV27 to TRBJ1-1; possibly TRBD1 for D (6 bases). The CDR3 has 11 residues. V lost 6 bases, J lost 8 bases, and 10 bases lay in between. CDR1 is MNHEY, CDR2 SMNVEV, per germline (reference sequence). The chain's CDR3 is CASSRGTEAFF. CDR3 DNA: TGTGCCAGCAGCCGAGGGACAGAAGCTTTCTTT.